The clone carrying this T cell receptor beta chain was counted between two and nine times. The data stem from a study of metastatic and nonmetastatic thyroid tumors. Study overall: Comparison of repertoires was carried out across blood and tumor or nodule tissue from malignant and benign thyroid patients.

The V and J ends lost 0 bases and 8 bases respectively, with 11 bases between them. Per germline, CDR1 MNHEY and CDR2 SVGEGT. This CDR3 has 14 amino acids. TCRdb re-analyzed the PCR reads using MiXCR. Of roughly 59,000 clones listed, 16% are singletons. The entire patient cohort was treatment-naive prior to thyroid surgery. This TCR was recovered from a male donor with papillary thyroid cancer or a benign thyroid nodule (not recorded which). Some clones in this sample may be carry-over from other donors' samples. Source material: blood. The gene calls are TRBV6-2 or TRBV6-3 and TRBJ1-5; no definite D call. The CDR3 DNA is TGTGCCAGCAGTTACTCGGGAACTGGGGAGCCCCAGCATTTT. This codes for CASSYSGTGEPQHF.